The clone carrying this T cell receptor beta chain was observed a handful of times. The data were obtained in a study of blood T cells in healthy people across ages. Then a second PCR, running about 6 to 11 cycles, was carried out with a sample-barcoded 5' primer and a J-beta primer mix. TCRdb fed the 5' RACE reads into MiXCR, producing one record per CDR3 protein. The sample consists of about 640,000 distinct CDR3 sequences, roughly three fifths of them appearing once. This receptor was taken from a man aged 55 to 70 in good health. The sequencing input was blood.

In DNA form, the CDR3 reads TGTGCCAGCAGCCGCGACAGGGGTGGTGAAAAACTGTTTTTT. As protein: CASSRDRGGEKLFF. The chain recombines TRBV7-2 with TRBJ1-4; 8 bases map to TRBD1. Germline V lookup: CDR1 SGHTA, CDR2 FQGNSA. With 5 bases clipped from V and 7 bases from J, the junction kept 6 bases outside the gene matches. The CDR3 extends over 14 amino acids.